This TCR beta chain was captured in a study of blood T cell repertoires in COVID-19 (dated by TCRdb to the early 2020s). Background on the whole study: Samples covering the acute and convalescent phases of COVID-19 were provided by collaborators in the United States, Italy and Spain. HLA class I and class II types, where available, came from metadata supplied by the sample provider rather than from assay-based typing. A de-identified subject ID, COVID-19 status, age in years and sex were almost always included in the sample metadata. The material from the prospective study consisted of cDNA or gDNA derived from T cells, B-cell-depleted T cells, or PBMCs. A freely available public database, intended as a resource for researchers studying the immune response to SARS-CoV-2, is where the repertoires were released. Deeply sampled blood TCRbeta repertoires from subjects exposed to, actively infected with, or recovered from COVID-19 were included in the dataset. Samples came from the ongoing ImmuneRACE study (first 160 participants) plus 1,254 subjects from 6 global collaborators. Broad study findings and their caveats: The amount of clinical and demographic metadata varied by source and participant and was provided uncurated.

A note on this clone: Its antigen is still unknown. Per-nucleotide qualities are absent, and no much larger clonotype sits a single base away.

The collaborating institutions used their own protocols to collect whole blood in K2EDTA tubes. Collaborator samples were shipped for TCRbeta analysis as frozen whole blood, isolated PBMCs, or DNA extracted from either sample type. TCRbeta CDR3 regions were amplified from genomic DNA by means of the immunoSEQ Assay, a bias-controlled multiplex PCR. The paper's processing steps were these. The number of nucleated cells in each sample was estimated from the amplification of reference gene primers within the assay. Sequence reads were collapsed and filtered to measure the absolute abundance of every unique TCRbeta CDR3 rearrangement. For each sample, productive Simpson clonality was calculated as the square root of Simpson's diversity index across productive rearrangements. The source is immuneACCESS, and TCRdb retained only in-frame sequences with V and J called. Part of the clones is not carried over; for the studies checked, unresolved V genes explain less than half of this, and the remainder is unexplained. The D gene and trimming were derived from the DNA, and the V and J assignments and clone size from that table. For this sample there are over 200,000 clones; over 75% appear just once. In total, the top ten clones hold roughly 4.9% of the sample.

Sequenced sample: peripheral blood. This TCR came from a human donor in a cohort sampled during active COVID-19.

The CDR3 reads as follows: CATSRRGAYEQYF. The DNA sequence reads TGTGCCACCAGCAGGCGGGGGGCCTACGAGCAGTACTTC. The chain was built from TRBV15 and TRBJ2-7; 8 of the junction bases match TRBD2. The germline V gene (reference sequence) supplies CDR1 LNHNV and CDR2 YYDKDF. Inclusive of the bounding cysteine and phenylalanine, the CDR3 is 13 residues long. The retained sequence is limited to the CDR3, 39 bases, with the frame set at the first base. V lost 3 bases and J lost 2 bases, and the count of bases not matched to a germline gene is 0.